This T cell receptor (beta chain) was sequenced in a study of CD8 T cells in Susac syndrome. Study-level points and caveats: An acknowledgment was made by the study that its TCR sequencing and HLA analysis involved relatively few individuals.

V lost 4 bases and J lost 6; bases outside the gene matches: 9. This CDR3 has 14 residues. Germline loops: CDR1 SGHRS, CDR2 YFSETQ. TEMRA cells were enriched by FACS, and CD4+ and CD8+ T cells were negatively isolated. It was with random hexamers that 0.5 to 1 ug RNA was reverse transcribed. With immunoSEQ multiplex PCR, TCR beta CDR3 was amplified across 54 Vbeta and 13 Jbeta. TCRdb re-called the immunoSEQ multiplex PCR reads with MiXCR, one entry per CDR3 protein. The sample lists more than 150,000 distinct CDR3 sequences; 92% were seen once. Concerning this clonotype itself: Its antigen is not known.

The material sequenced was CD4+ T cells from PBMCs. This receptor was taken from a human donor in good health. The V and J genes are TRBV5-1 and TRBJ1-2; TRBD1 matches at 7 bases. CDR3 sequence: CASSPDRVGDGYTF. The CDR3 nucleotides are TGCGCCAGCAGCCCCGACAGGGTGGGGGATGGCTACACCTTC. Together with reference TRBV5-1 and TRBJ1-2, the CDR3 gives the full variable domain: KAGVTQTPRYLIKTRGQQVTLSCSPISGHRSVSWYQQTPGQGLQFLFEYFSETQRNKGNFPGRFSGRQFSNSRSEMNVSTLELGDSALYLCASSPDRVGDGYTFGSGTRLTVV.